Following are 17 T cell receptor beta chains from one sample sequenced in a study of blood T cell repertoires in COVID-19. The method was immunoSEQ multiplex PCR; TCRdb's version includes in-frame clones alone and lacks a portion of them. The sample contains 45,000 to 60,000 clones, roughly 83% of which appear only once. The sequencing sample was made of peripheral blood. Receptors were obtained from a human donor in a cohort sampled during active COVID-19.

This chain connects TRBV11-3 to TRBJ2-6; perhaps TRBD2 as D (7 bases). V shed 5 bases and J shed 0 bases, with 17 bases lying between them. Germline V gene data show CDR1 as SGHNT and CDR2 as YENEEA. This CDR3 region has 18 residues. The CDR3 sequence is CASSPRGGGLSGANVLTF. In nucleotides, the CDR3 is TGTGCCAGCAGCCCAAGAGGGGGGGGACTCTCTGGGGCCAACGTCCTGACTTTC.

The rearrangement uses TRBV2 and TRBJ1-1, with 7 bases aligning to TRBD1. This CDR3 is 14 amino acids long. The trim removed 8 bases at V and 4 bases at J, leaving 10 bases unmatched. Per germline, CDR1 SNHLY and CDR2 FYNNEI. This CDR3 reads CASGVGQAATEAFF. CDR3 coding DNA: TGTGCCAGCGGCGTAGGACAGGCGGCCACTGAAGCTTTCTTT. The full variable domain, its missing parts supplied by reference TRBV2 and TRBJ1-1, is EPEVTQTPSHQVTQMGQEVILRCVPISNHLYFYWYRQILGQKVEFLVSFYNNEISEKSEIFDDQFSVERPDGSNFTLKIRSTKLEDSAMYFCASGVGQAATEAFFGQGTRLTVV.

This clone was detected only once. The V gene is TRBV30, the J gene TRBJ1-1; 8 positions agree with TRBD1. Unmatched junction bases numbered 10, after V lost 2 bases and J lost 5 bases. The germline V gene has CDR1 GTSNPN and CDR2 SVGIG (reference sequence). CDR3 length: 15 amino acids. This chain's CDR3 is CAWSKDRVFSTEAFF. The DNA for the CDR3 is TGTGCCTGGAGTAAGGACAGGGTCTTTAGTACTGAAGCTTTCTTT.

This clone was observed a few times. The chain couples TRBV6-5 to TRBJ2-5, with D possibly TRBD2 on 5 matching bases. The CDR3 is 12 residues long. Germline CDR1 is MNHEY and CDR2 is SVGAGI. Deletions cut 7 bases from V and 4 bases from J, with 10 bases between. CDR3 in DNA: TGTGCCAGCACGGGCAGCGGAGAGACCCAGTACTTC. Its translation: CASTGSGETQYF.

The table lists this clone with a count of one. The rearrangement links TRBV19 to TRBJ1-5; 7 bases match TRBD1. CDR1 and CDR2 (germline): LNHDA, SQIVND (reference sequence). Germline trimming cut 0 bases from V and 2 bases from J; bases unmatched to any gene: 10. The CDR3 is made up of 18 amino acids. The CDR3 DNA is TGTGCCAGTAGTATAGACGTCGGACAGGTCGTGGGCAATCAGCCCCAGCATTTT. This translates into CASSIDVGQVVGNQPQHF.

This clone was counted a few times. The genes are TRBV5-4 and TRBJ2-2, with D hard to call. CDR3 size: 12 residues. Germline V gene sequence: CDR1 SGHNT, CDR2 YYREEE (reference sequence). Trimming cost V 4 bases and J 8 bases, with 9 bases left between them. Here the CDR3 DNA reads TGTGCCAGCAGCCGGTCTATTGGGGAGCTGTTTTTT. This gives the protein CASSRSIGELFF. Drawing the rest from reference TRBV5-4 and TRBJ2-2, the complete variable domain is ETGVTQSPTHLIKTRGQQVTLRCSSQSGHNTVSWYQQALGQGPQFIFQYYREEENGRGNFPPRFSGLQFPNYSSELNVNALELDDSALYLCASSRSIGELFFGEGSRLTVL.

The chain links TRBV27 to TRBJ2-3; 9 bases line up with TRBD2. Germline V CDR1 and CDR2: MNHEY, SMNVEV (reference sequence). The trim removed 2 bases at V and 4 bases at J, leaving 10 bases unmatched. This CDR3 is built from 17 residues. The CDR3, as DNA: TGTGCCAGCAGTTTAGTGGCTAGCGGGGTCGAGGCAGATACGCAGTATTTT. Encoded protein: CASSLVASGVEADTQYF.

CDR3 sequence (DNA): TGTGCTAGTGGTTTAGGACAGGGAAACACTGAAGCTTTCTTT. It codes for CASGLGQGNTEAFF. This rearrangement joins TRBV12-5 to TRBJ1-1; TRBD1 agrees at 8 bases. V dropped 3 bases and J dropped 2; count of bases not matched to a gene: 2. The CDR3 runs 14 residues. Germline V gene sequence: CDR1 LGHNT, CDR2 FRNRAP.

J is TRBJ2-7 and V is TRBV7-3; 8 bases align to TRBD1. The CDR3 consists of 11 residues. The junction had 1 base not matched to a gene; V was cut back by 3 bases and J by 9 bases. Germline V CDR1 and CDR2: SGHTA, FQGTGA. CDR3 in amino acids: CASSFGQGQYF. The CDR3 nucleotides read TGTGCCAGCAGCTTCGGACAGGGGCAGTACTTC.

V and J are TRBV7-2 and TRBJ2-7, with 8 bases aligning to TRBD1. The length of the CDR3 is 15 residues. The V gene's germline CDR1 is SGHTA and CDR2 FQGNSA. The junction had 6 bases not matched to a gene; V was cut back by 2 bases and J by 3 bases. DNA of the CDR3: TGTGCCAGCAGCTTATACGGACAGGGAAACTACGAGCAGTACTTC. As protein: CASSLYGQGNYEQYF.

This sequence joins TRBV19 and TRBJ2-2, with D possibly being TRBD1 (6 bases). Germline-derived CDR1 and CDR2 are LNHDA and SQIVND (reference sequence). This CDR3 has 14 amino acids. Trimming pared 9 bases from V and 5 bases from J, leaving 16 bases between. The CDR3 DNA follows: TGTGCCAGCTCTACAGGGTTTGGTACCGGGGAGCTGTTTTTT. It translates to CASSTGFGTGELFF.

This chain connects TRBV19 to TRBJ1-2; TRBD1 matches at 7 bases. The CDR3 covers 15 residues. The V gene's germline CDR1 is LNHDA and CDR2 SQIVND (reference sequence). V was clipped by 9 bases and J by 0 bases; unmatched bases: 10. CDR3: CASRDRIFANYGYTF. CDR3 sequence (DNA): TGTGCCAGCCGGGACAGAATCTTCGCTAACTATGGCTACACCTTC.

V and J are TRBV30 and TRBJ1-5, with D possibly being TRBD1 (5 bases). Looked up from germline, CDR1 is GTSNPN and CDR2 is SVGIG (reference sequence). V gave up 2 bases and J gave up 5 bases, with 10 bases separating them. This CDR3 spans 13 amino acids. CDR3 loop: CAWSFRGDQPQHF. CDR3 nucleotide sequence: TGTGCCTGGAGTTTCCGGGGGGATCAGCCCCAGCATTTT. The full variable domain, with the rest looked up from reference TRBV30 and TRBJ1-5, is SQTIHQWPATLVQPVGSPLSLECTVEGTSNPNLYWYRQAAGRGLQLLFYSVGIGQISSEVPQNLSASRPQDRQFILSSKKLLLSDSGFYLCAWSFRGDQPQHFGDGTRLSIL.

The V gene is TRBV19, the J gene TRBJ1-2; 9 bases are shared with TRBD1. The germline V gene encodes CDR1 LNHDA and CDR2 SQIVND (reference sequence). The CDR3 runs 17 residues. V lost 9 bases and J lost 8; bases outside the gene matches: 22. In DNA form, the CDR3 reads TGTGCCAGCTCGGGACAGGGAAAAGGTTCGACCGAGCAGGGCTACACCTTC. Its protein product is CASSGQGKGSTEQGYTF.

The chain joins TRBV9 to TRBJ1-2, with TRBD1 identical over 7 bases. Trimming removed 4 bases from V and 8 bases from J; junction bases left unmatched: 11. This CDR3 has 14 amino acids. Per the germline V gene, CDR1 is SGDLS and CDR2 is YYNGEE. The CDR3 here is CASSPTGAPWGYTF. In DNA form, the CDR3 reads TGTGCCAGCAGCCCCACAGGGGCCCCGTGGGGCTACACCTTC.

The rearrangement links TRBV24-1 to TRBJ2-7; 10 positions match TRBD1. This CDR3 is 15 amino acids long. J gave up 6 bases and V 3 bases, and 7 bases lay outside the gene matches. Per the germline V gene, CDR1 is KGHDR and CDR2 is SFDVKD. CDR3 DNA: TGTGCCACCAGTGATAACCGGGACAGGGGATTCGAGCAGTACTTC. The encoded protein is CATSDNRDRGFEQYF.

The chain recombines TRBV18 with TRBJ1-5; D gene uncertain. The CDR3 extends over 13 amino acids. Germline values: CDR1 KGHSH, CDR2 LQKENI. Trimming removed 3 bases from V and 7 bases from J, with 10 bases in between. The chain's CDR3 is CASSPGGGQPQHF. CDR3 DNA: TGTGCCAGCTCACCCGGAGGCGGACAGCCCCAGCATTTT.